The rows below give T cell receptor beta chains drawn from one sample of a study of cytomegalovirus exposure and HLA in healthy donors. Sequencing was performed with immunoSEQ multiplex PCR; in TCRdb, only in-frame clones are kept and a portion is missing. The sample shows about 160,000 clones, 85% to 90% of them seen only once. Input material: PBMCs. These receptors originate from a man younger than 30 in good health and CMV-seropositive. Each CDR3 is given without its conserved first and last residue. D genes are given only for firm matches.

j_call: TRBJ2-3
d_call: .
v_call: TRBV27
cdr3_aa: ASSPHRVAHTDTQY

j_call: TRBJ2-1
d_call: .
v_call: TRBV19
cdr3_aa: ASSIAHSLAYNEQF

j_call: TRBJ1-2
d_call: .
v_call: TRBV7-8
cdr3_aa: ASSPRGGFDYGYT

j_call: TRBJ1-2
d_call: .
v_call: TRBV5-6
cdr3_aa: ASSSMTDWNYGYT

j_call: TRBJ2-5
d_call: TRBD2
v_call: TRBV14
cdr3_aa: ASSQGLRLAGGETQY

j_call: TRBJ2-7
d_call: .
v_call: TRBV19
cdr3_aa: ASSRNRDGTYEQY

j_call: TRBJ2-7
d_call: .
v_call: TRBV15
cdr3_aa: ATSRDRGEQY

j_call: TRBJ2-5
d_call: .
v_call: TRBV5-8
cdr3_aa: ASSGKQGSQETQY

j_call: TRBJ1-4
d_call: TRBD1
v_call: TRBV5-1
cdr3_aa: ASSLAGGAGHEKLF

j_call: TRBJ2-2
d_call: .
v_call: TRBV19
cdr3_aa: ASSREVAGELF

j_call: TRBJ2-7
d_call: .
v_call: TRBV11-3
cdr3_aa: ASSRVRGSYEQY

j_call: TRBJ1-5
d_call: .
v_call: TRBV11-3
cdr3_aa: ASSTGNQPQH

j_call: TRBJ2-2
d_call: .
v_call: TRBV19
cdr3_aa: ASRNPGDTGELF

j_call: TRBJ1-2
d_call: .
v_call: TRBV4-1
cdr3_aa: ASSQDRGQGNYGYT

j_call: TRBJ1-1
d_call: .
v_call: TRBV27
cdr3_aa: ASSPSPGTRLNTEAF

j_call: TRBJ2-7
d_call: TRBD1
v_call: TRBV27
cdr3_aa: ASSTSTGDPYEQY

j_call: TRBJ2-1
d_call: .
v_call: TRBV19
cdr3_aa: ASQGSQAGYNEQF

j_call: TRBJ2-1
d_call: .
v_call: TRBV7-3
cdr3_aa: ASSLPGLNYNEQF

j_call: TRBJ2-1
d_call: TRBD2
v_call: TRBV6-6
cdr3_aa: ASSILGGRGNEQF

j_call: TRBJ2-1
d_call: .
v_call: TRBV5-4
cdr3_aa: ASSPPDENEQF

j_call: TRBJ1-4
d_call: TRBD1
v_call: TRBV7-2
cdr3_aa: ASSLPGTAEKLF

j_call: TRBJ2-3
d_call: TRBD2
v_call: TRBV5-1
cdr3_aa: ASSWTSGMGTDTQY

j_call: TRBJ2-6
d_call: .
v_call: TRBV28
cdr3_aa: ASQPAVSGANVLT

j_call: TRBJ1-1
d_call: TRBD1
v_call: TRBV7-9
cdr3_aa: ASSFLRQGPLKGNEAF

j_call: TRBJ2-7
d_call: .
v_call: TRBV18
cdr3_aa: ASSPPNNEQY

j_call: TRBJ1-3
d_call: .
v_call: TRBV29-1
cdr3_aa: SVWGSPGGSGNTIY

j_call: TRBJ2-5
d_call: TRBD2
v_call: TRBV5-7
cdr3_aa: ASSLVLAGIETQY

j_call: TRBJ1-2
d_call: TRBD1
v_call: TRBV6-1
cdr3_aa: ASSEVYRTGFGYT

j_call: TRBJ2-7
d_call: TRBD2
v_call: TRBV29-1
cdr3_aa: SVGSPGLAGVDRSYEQY

j_call: TRBJ1-4
d_call: TRBD1
v_call: TRBV19
cdr3_aa: ASQTGDNEKLF

j_call: TRBJ2-2
d_call: .
v_call: TRBV7-9
cdr3_aa: ASSLRGALTGELF

j_call: TRBJ2-1
d_call: .
v_call: TRBV5-4
cdr3_aa: ASSFMSGSEQF

j_call: TRBJ2-2
d_call: TRBD2
v_call: TRBV25-1
cdr3_aa: ASSEGLAYNTGELF

j_call: TRBJ2-1
d_call: .
v_call: TRBV14
cdr3_aa: ASSHTSYNEQF

j_call: TRBJ2-3
d_call: TRBD2
v_call: TRBV4-1
cdr3_aa: ASSQDSGRATDTQY

j_call: TRBJ2-3
d_call: TRBD2
v_call: TRBV7-9
cdr3_aa: ASSHPGLAGEIDTQY

j_call: TRBJ1-1
d_call: .
v_call: TRBV11-3
cdr3_aa: ASSLGAVSTEAF

j_call: TRBJ1-1
d_call: .
v_call: TRBV7-9
cdr3_aa: ASSLALRQEPEAF

j_call: TRBJ1-1
d_call: TRBD1
v_call: TRBV5-1
cdr3_aa: ASSFVRKTLQGQGPERAEAF

j_call: TRBJ1-1
d_call: .
v_call: TRBV7-9
cdr3_aa: ASSLGLVQGTEAF

j_call: TRBJ2-1
d_call: .
v_call: TRBV6-6
cdr3_aa: ASTTGEEQF

j_call: TRBJ1-1
d_call: .
v_call: TRBV6-1
cdr3_aa: ASSEALLRAF

j_call: TRBJ2-3
d_call: TRBD2
v_call: TRBV18
cdr3_aa: ASSLTSGTDTQY

j_call: TRBJ1-1
d_call: TRBD1
v_call: TRBV7-9
cdr3_aa: ASSLGDRGLNTEAF

j_call: TRBJ2-7
d_call: .
v_call: TRBV9
cdr3_aa: ASSGRGGTYEQY